Following are 24 T cell receptor beta chains from one sample sequenced in a study of Tregs in tolerant kidney transplant recipients. Here immunoSEQ multiplex PCR was the method, and the copy in TCRdb shows in-frame clones only, minus some. Seen here are 75,000 to 80,000 clones, under 95% observed once, and the top ten hold approximately 0.35%. The sample here was Tregs from blood, taken before the transplant. All receptors come from a human donor who received a combined kidney and bone marrow transplant.

The V gene is TRBV4-3, the J gene TRBJ1-1; D is perhaps TRBD1 (5 bases). The V gene lost 1 base and the J gene lost 4 bases, with 19 bases spanning the gap. The germline gives CDR1 LGHNA, CDR2 YSLEER. The CDR3 has 17 residues. CDR3 amino acids: CASSQARGGGDATEAFF. The CDR3 bases are TGCGCCAGCAGCCAAGCAAGAGGCGGAGGGGATGCCACTGAAGCTTTCTTT.

The CDR3 spells CASSLVYGTGGNTIYF. CDR3 in DNA: TGTGCCAGCAGCTTAGTCTATGGGACAGGGGGAAACACCATATATTTT. The chain recombines TRBV11-2 with TRBJ1-3, with 9 bases fitting TRBD1. CDR1 is SGHAT, CDR2 FQNNGV, per germline. This CDR3 is 16 amino acids long. V gave up 1 base and J gave up 4 bases; unmatched junction bases: 5.

The chain couples TRBV29-1 to TRBJ2-7; D is tentatively TRBD1 or TRBD2 (6 bases each). Germline CDR1 is SQVTM and CDR2 is ANQGSEA. This CDR3 region has 14 residues. Trimming pared 4 bases from V and 5 bases from J, leaving 18 bases between. CDR3 nucleotide sequence: TGCAGCGTTGCGTACGGGGGCGTATACAACGAGCAGTACTTC. Translating gives CSVAYGGVYNEQYF.

V and J are TRBV7-8 and TRBJ2-4, with D perhaps matching TRBD1 or TRBD2 (6 bases each). There are 15 residues in the CDR3. Trimming took off 2 bases at V and 2 bases at J, with 10 bases between the two ends. Germline CDR1 SGHVS, CDR2 FQNEAQ. CDR3 DNA sequence: TGTGCCAGCAGCTTAACAGGGAGGTCCAAAAACATTCAGTACTTC. Protein: CASSLTGRSKNIQYF.

CDR3 protein: CAISGRTVGGYTF. The CDR3 region has the DNA TGTGCCATCAGTGGGAGGACGGTGGGGGGCTACACCTTC. The chain links TRBV10-3 to TRBJ1-2; D ambiguous. Germline V gives CDR1 ENHRY, CDR2 SYGVKD. V was pared by 4 bases and J by 8 bases, with 14 bases between. The CDR3 is 13 amino acids.

The chain has TRBV30 and TRBJ2-7; D may be TRBD1 (6 bases). Germline assignment: CDR1 GTSNPN and CDR2 SVGIG (reference sequence). The CDR3 is made up of 14 amino acids. V lost 3 bases to trimming and J lost 1 base, with 13 bases between them. Written as DNA, the CDR3 is TGTGCCTGGAGCCCGGACAGTCTGTCCTACGAGCAGTACTTC. Translation: CAWSPDSLSYEQYF.

The gene calls are TRBV27 and TRBJ2-1; D not resolved. This CDR3 has 15 amino acids. In germline, CDR1 is MNHEY, CDR2 SMNVEV (reference sequence). V lost 5 bases and J 2 bases, leaving 13 bases between the germline ends. In DNA form, the CDR3 reads TGTGCCAGCAGTCGTAACGGTTTAACCTACAATGAGCAGTTCTTC. This gives the protein CASSRNGLTYNEQFF.

This clone has just one count. V is TRBV20-1 and J is TRBJ2-7, with D unclear. V was clipped by 5 bases and J by 5 bases, with 10 bases between them. The CDR3 consists of 11 residues. Germline values: CDR1 DFQATT, CDR2 SNEGSKA (reference sequence). The CDR3 DNA reads as TGCAGTGCTTCCCTCCAAAACGAGCAGTACTTC. Protein product: CSASLQNEQYF.

V gene TRBV6-6 combines with J gene TRBJ1-5; maybe TRBD1 (6 bases). The germline V gene encodes CDR1 MNHNY and CDR2 SVGAGI (reference sequence). The CDR3 contains 16 residues. Trimming took off 2 bases at V and 5 bases at J, with 16 bases between the two ends. The CDR3 coding sequence is TGTGCCAGCAGTTACCTACCGGACAGCTTTGATCAGCCCCAGCATTTT. This encodes CASSYLPDSFDQPQHF.

V gene TRBV5-5 combines with J gene TRBJ1-1, with TRBD1 matching over 9 bases. From germline, CDR1 is SGHKS and CDR2 YYEKEE (reference sequence). This CDR3 has 18 amino acids. Trimming cost V 0 bases and J 5 bases; bases outside gene matches: 14. CDR3 protein: CASSLVPGQGLRRTEAFF. The CDR3 DNA reads TGTGCCAGCAGCTTGGTACCCGGACAGGGGCTTCGAAGAACTGAAGCTTTCTTT. Drawing the rest from reference TRBV5-5 and TRBJ1-1, the complete variable domain is DAGVTQSPTHLIKTRGQQVTLRCSPISGHKSVSWYQQVLGQGPQFIFQYYEKEERGRGNFPDRFSARQFPNYSSELNVNALLLGDSALYLCASSLVPGQGLRRTEAFFGQGTRLTVV.

The V gene is TRBV6-5, the J gene TRBJ2-7; D perhaps matches TRBD1 (5 bases). With 5 bases removed from V and 3 bases from J, the gap between germline ends came to 14 bases. The CDR3 is made up of 14 amino acids. The V gene's germline CDR1 is MNHEY and CDR2 SVGAGI. The CDR3 region has the DNA TGTGCCAGCAGTGATATAGGCAGGGACTACGAGCAGTACTTC. Protein product: CASSDIGRDYEQYF.

The chain couples TRBV5-6 to TRBJ2-6; D is undetermined. The V and J ends lost 4 bases and 0 bases respectively, with 5 bases between them. Germline values: CDR1 SGHDT, CDR2 YYEEEE. This CDR3 has 14 residues. CDR3 in DNA: TGTGCCAGCAGCGATAGCTCTGGGGCCAACGTCCTGACTTTC. Encoded protein: CASSDSSGANVLTF. Supplemented by reference TRBV5-6 and TRBJ2-6, the full variable domain reads DAGVTQSPTHLIKTRGQQVTLRCSPKSGHDTVSWYQQALGQGPQFIFQYYEEEERQRGNFPDRFSGHQFPNYSSELNVNALLLGDSALYLCASSDSSGANVLTFGAGSRLTVL.

This clone was seen a handful of times. The chain's CDR3 is CASSPGAGGEGYTF. The DNA of the CDR3 is TGTGCCAGCAGCCCAGGGGCAGGGGGCGAGGGCTACACCTTC. The chain employs TRBV11-2 and TRBJ1-2, with 8 bases identical to TRBD1. Per the germline V gene, CDR1 is SGHAT and CDR2 is FQNNGV. V trimming: 5 bases; J trimming: 8 bases; junction bases outside the gene matches: 10. The CDR3 has 14 amino acids. Drawing the rest from reference TRBV11-2 and TRBJ1-2, the complete variable domain is EAGVAQSPRYKIIEKRQSVAFWCNPISGHATLYWYQQILGQGPKLLIQFQNNGVVDDSQLPKDRFSAERLKGVDSTLKIQPAKLEDSAVYLCASSPGAGGEGYTFGSGTRLTVV.

The rearrangement links TRBV6-6 to TRBJ2-1, with 10 bases matching TRBD2. The CDR3 length is 14 residues. Trimming at V came to 6 bases and at J to 10 bases, leaving 9 bases not matched to a gene. Germline-derived CDR1 and CDR2 are MNHNY and SVGAGI (reference sequence). CDR3 residues: CASSASGRDWEQFF. As DNA, the CDR3 is TGTGCCAGCAGCGCTAGCGGGAGAGATTGGGAGCAGTTCTTC.

Note on this clone: Other DNA sequences from this sample encode an identical CDR3 as well. This chain links TRBV2 with TRBJ1-5, with a weak D call TRBD1 (6 bases). Between the trimmed V and J ends, which lost 2 bases and 6 bases, there was a span of 11 bases. This CDR3 is 14 amino acids long. Looked up from germline, CDR1 is SNHLY and CDR2 is FYNNEI. CDR3 protein: CASSERGGRQPQHF. CDR3 nucleotide sequence: TGTGCCAGCAGTGAAAGGGGGGGGCGTCAGCCCCAGCATTTT.

This chain links TRBV4-1 with TRBJ2-7; tentatively, D is TRBD1 (5 bases). The V and J ends lost 0 bases and 0 bases respectively, with 12 bases between them. The germline gives CDR1 MGHRA, CDR2 YSYEKL. This CDR3 has 16 residues. The CDR3, as DNA: TGCGCCAGCAGCCAAGATCTTACAGGCATCTCCTACGAGCAGTACTTC. Translated, it gives CASSQDLTGISYEQYF.

The V call is TRBV6-1, the J call TRBJ2-7; TRBD1 matches at 8 bases. Germline V gives CDR1 MNHNS, CDR2 SASEGT. V lost 1 base, J lost 3 bases, and 11 bases stayed unmatched. The CDR3 is 17 residues long. This CDR3 is CASSEERQGRRGYEQYF. The CDR3, as DNA: TGTGCCAGCAGTGAAGAGCGACAGGGGAGAAGGGGCTACGAGCAGTACTTC.

This CDR3 reads CAWSVTMNTEAFF. The CDR3 coding sequence is TGTGCCTGGAGTGTTACAATGAACACTGAAGCTTTCTTT. The chain links TRBV30 to TRBJ1-1; D is uncertain. This CDR3 comprises 13 residues. V was pared by 0 bases and J by 0 bases, with 5 bases between. In germline, CDR1 is GTSNPN, CDR2 SVGIG (reference sequence).

The chain employs TRBV18 and TRBJ1-1; 8 positions match TRBD1. Losses at the gene ends were 3 bases for V and 3 bases for J; bases not matched to a gene: 6. Germline V gives CDR1 KGHSH, CDR2 LQKENI. The CDR3 sequence is 15 residues long. CDR3 bases: TGTGCCAGCTCACCCACCTCCAGGGGGCACACTGAAGCTTTCTTT. Translation gives CASSPTSRGHTEAFF.

This clone was counted between two and nine times. This sequence joins TRBV11-3 and TRBJ2-1, with TRBD2 matching 12 bases. This CDR3 contains 16 residues. The germline CDR1 and CDR2 sequences are SGHNT and YENEEA. V lost 5 bases and J lost 7; bases outside the gene matches: 9. DNA for the CDR3: TGTGCCAGCAGCGTCGAGACTAGCGGGAGTTCGAATGAGCAGTTCTTC. It encodes CASSVETSGSSNEQFF.

The chain carries TRBV7-3 and TRBJ1-1, with D unclear. V dropped 0 bases and J dropped 3 bases, with 5 bases sitting between them. The CDR3 is 13 residues long. Germline-derived CDR1 and CDR2 are SGHTA and FQGTGA. The CDR3 DNA sequence: TGTGCCAGCAGCTTAACAGGGTACACTGAAGCTTTCTTT. Protein product: CASSLTGYTEAFF.

The chain is built from TRBV9 and TRBJ2-1; perhaps TRBD1 as D (5 bases). The germline gives CDR1 SGDLS, CDR2 YYNGEE. This CDR3 region has 13 residues. The V end lost 0 bases, the J end lost 6 bases, and 7 bases lay between the germline ends. Here the CDR3 DNA reads TGTGCCAGCAGCGTAGGGACACGCAATGAGCAGTTCTTC. Translating gives CASSVGTRNEQFF. The entire variable domain, with the rest obtained from reference TRBV9 and TRBJ2-1, is as follows: DSGVTQTPKHLITATGQRVTLRCSPRSGDLSVYWYQQSLDQGLQFLIQYYNGEERAKGNILERFSAQQFPDLHSELNLSSLELGDSALYFCASSVGTRNEQFFGPGTRLTVL.

There are a few counts of this clone. The rearrangement links TRBV10-1 to TRBJ2-7; 8 nucleotides line up with TRBD2. Trimming at V came to 10 bases and at J to 4 bases, leaving 9 bases not matched to a gene. CDR3 size: 13 residues. Germline CDR1 and CDR2: WNHNN and SYGVQD (reference sequence). CDR3 sequence: CATSSGSGYEQYF. The CDR3 DNA reads as TGCGCCACCTCAAGCGGGAGTGGGTACGAGCAGTACTTC.

The CDR3 sequence is CASSGGQGLYEQYF. The CDR3 nucleotides read TGTGCCAGCAGTGGGGGACAGGGTCTCTACGAGCAGTACTTC. The chain recombines TRBV2 with TRBJ2-7; 9 nucleotides match TRBD1. The CDR3 contains 14 residues. Germline V gives CDR1 SNHLY, CDR2 FYNNEI. Unmatched junction bases numbered 4, after V lost 4 bases and J lost 3 bases. Full variable domain (remainder filled in from reference TRBV2 and TRBJ2-7): EPEVTQTPSHQVTQMGQEVILRCVPISNHLYFYWYRQILGQKVEFLVSFYNNEISEKSEIFDDQFSVERPDGSNFTLKIRSTKLEDSAMYFCASSGGQGLYEQYFGPGTRLTVT.